One sample yielded the 15 T cell receptor beta chains listed below, sequenced in a study of T cell changes during pregnancy in multiple sclerosis. Generated by immunoSEQ multiplex PCR, the TCRdb table keeps only in-frame clones and is missing some. The table includes about 60,000 clones, more than 80% detected once. This specimen was CD4+ T cells from peripheral blood mononuclear cells, taken after pregnancy. The receptors stem from a female donor in good health, enrolled as a control in a pregnancy study.

The gene calls are TRBV18 and TRBJ2-1; D unresolved. This CDR3 has 16 residues. Germline-derived CDR1 and CDR2 are KGHSH and LQKENI. V lost 2 bases and J 2 bases, leaving 13 bases between the germline ends. Here the CDR3 reads CASSPSTRSAYNEQFF. The CDR3 DNA reads TGTGCCAGCTCACCAAGTACGAGATCGGCCTACAATGAGCAGTTCTTC.

The rearrangement joins TRBV18 to TRBJ2-1; the D gene is possibly TRBD1 (7 bases). CDR1 and CDR2 (germline): KGHSH, LQKENI. V lost 3 bases, J lost 7 bases, and 16 bases lay in between. The CDR3 totals 15 residues. The CDR3, as DNA: TGTGCCAGCTCACCGAAGGCGGGACAGAGGAATGAGCAGTTCTTC. Encoded protein: CASSPKAGQRNEQFF.

The chain recombines TRBV6-1 with TRBJ2-1, with D possibly being TRBD1 (6 bases). This CDR3 comprises 20 residues. V was clipped by 4 bases and J by 4 bases, with 29 bases between them. Per the germline V gene, CDR1 is MNHNS and CDR2 is SASEGT. The DNA for the CDR3 is TGTGCCAGCAGTGTACGAATTGGGGGCCAGATTTCGGGTCCATACAATGAGCAGTTCTTC. Translating it yields CASSVRIGGQISGPYNEQFF.

V usage is TRBV30 and J usage is TRBJ2-1; no firm D call. The CDR3 runs 12 residues. Looked up from germline, CDR1 is GTSNPN and CDR2 is SVGIG (reference sequence). The V and J ends lost 6 bases and 0 bases respectively, with 6 bases between them. CDR3 sequence reads: CACLLSYNEQFF. In DNA form, the CDR3 reads TGTGCCTGCCTTCTCTCCTACAATGAGCAGTTCTTC.

The CDR3, as DNA: TGTGCCAGTAGCCCGAACCTGTTCGGGGAAAAACTGTTTTTT. It is translated as CASSPNLFGEKLFF. The rearrangement links TRBV19 to TRBJ1-4; D ambiguous. The CDR3 sequence is 14 residues long. Between the trimmed V and J ends, which lost 6 bases and 8 bases, there was a span of 16 bases. CDR1 is LNHDA and CDR2 is SQIVND in the germline V gene (reference sequence).

This chain connects TRBV4-2 to TRBJ1-2; the D gene is possibly TRBD1 (6 bases). Trimming stripped 0 bases from V and 8 bases from J, with 16 bases between. CDR3 size: 15 residues. Germline values: CDR1 LGHNA, CDR2 YNFKEQ. As DNA, the CDR3 is TGTGCCAGCAGCCAAGATAGTACAGGGATGGGAGGCTACACCTTC. Protein: CASSQDSTGMGGYTF.

The sample holds one count of this clone. The chain joins TRBV5-4 to TRBJ1-5, with D possibly TRBD1 on 5 matching bases. V was cut by 4 bases and J by 5 bases, with 16 bases left in between. CDR1 and CDR2 (germline): SGHNT, YYREEE (reference sequence). The CDR3 contains 15 residues. The CDR3 sequence: CASSNQGSADQPQHF. The CDR3, as DNA: TGTGCCAGCAGCAATCAGGGATCTGCGGATCAGCCCCAGCATTTT.

The V and J genes are TRBV5-4 and TRBJ2-5; 9 bases fit TRBD2. The J segment lost 4 bases and the V segment lost 0 bases, leaving 4 bases of the junction unmatched. Germline values: CDR1 SGHNT, CDR2 YYREEE (reference sequence). The CDR3 extends over 15 amino acids. The CDR3 is CASSLDGTSLETQYF. The CDR3 DNA is TGTGCCAGCAGCTTGGACGGGACTAGCCTAGAGACCCAGTACTTC.

The rearrangement uses TRBV19 and TRBJ1-1; D not resolved. V lost 7 bases and J lost 0, with 3 bases in between. Germline-derived CDR1 and CDR2 are LNHDA and SQIVND (reference sequence). The CDR3 totals 11 residues. This CDR3 reads CASTMNTEAFF. The CDR3 nucleotides are TGTGCCAGTACCATGAACACTGAAGCTTTCTTT.

The V and J genes are TRBV4-3 and TRBJ2-1; no reliable D call. The CDR3 has 17 amino acids. Trimming removed 0 bases at V and 0 bases at J, with 12 bases between. Germline CDR1 reads LGHNA; CDR2 reads YSLEER. CDR3: CASSQDALASSYNEQFF. CDR3 DNA sequence: TGCGCCAGCAGCCAAGATGCCCTCGCGAGCTCCTACAATGAGCAGTTCTTC.

The chain links TRBV7-2 to TRBJ2-1; TRBD2 matches at 8 bases. J gave up 6 bases and V 2 bases, and 9 bases lay outside the gene matches. Germline CDR1 SGHTA, CDR2 FQGNSA. This CDR3 has 16 amino acids. CDR3 in amino acids: CASSLNPPGGINEQFF. CDR3 DNA sequence: TGTGCCAGCAGCTTAAATCCCCCGGGGGGGATCAATGAGCAGTTCTTC. Full variable domain (missing parts from reference TRBV7-2 and TRBJ2-1): GAGVSQSPSNKVTEKGKDVELRCDPISGHTALYWYRQSLGQGLEFLIYFQGNSAPDKSGLPSDRFSAERTGGSVSTLTIQRTQQEDSAVYLCASSLNPPGGINEQFFGPGTRLTVL.

The J gene is TRBJ1-1, the V gene TRBV7-2, with D tentatively TRBD1 (6 bases). CDR3 length: 15 residues. V was clipped by 3 bases and J by 10 bases, with 21 bases between them. Germline V gene sequence: CDR1 SGHTA, CDR2 FQGNSA. CDR3 sequence (DNA): TGTGCCAGCAGCTTCCCCCGGGGACATGGACTTATAGCTTTCTTT. Its protein product is CASSFPRGHGLIAFF.

The J gene is TRBJ1-6, the V gene TRBV11-3; D is unclear. Germline V gives CDR1 SGHNT, CDR2 YENEEA. The CDR3 extends over 12 amino acids. The ends were cut back, 0 bases at V and 13 bases at J, with 7 bases in the middle. CDR3 in DNA: TGTGCCAGCAGCTTAGAAATCGCGCCCCTCCACTTT. It specifies CASSLEIAPLHF.

The chain joins TRBV5-1 to TRBJ1-1, with D tentatively TRBD1 (6 bases). Germline assignment: CDR1 SGHRS and CDR2 YFSETQ. There are 15 residues in the CDR3. Trimming stripped 0 bases from V and 4 bases from J, with 13 bases between. The CDR3 protein is CASSLGLAGATEAFF. Here the CDR3 DNA reads TGCGCCAGCAGCTTGGGGTTGGCAGGGGCCACTGAAGCTTTCTTT.

The chain recombines TRBV6-5 with TRBJ1-2; 8 bases align to TRBD1. The germline V gene has CDR1 MNHEY and CDR2 SVGAGI. The V segment lost 5 bases and the J segment 6 bases; nucleotides outside the gene matches: 5. There are 13 residues in the CDR3. In DNA, the CDR3 is TGTGCCAGCAGTCCTCCGGGACAGGATGGCTACACCTTC. It codes for CASSPPGQDGYTF.